One and the same sample provided the 5 T cell receptor beta chains below, sequenced in a study of blood T cell repertoires in COVID-19. The method was immunoSEQ multiplex PCR; TCRdb's version includes in-frame clones alone and lacks a portion of them. The table has 60,000 to 75,000 clones, under 90% seen once. The sample taken for sequencing was peripheral blood. The source is a human donor in a cohort sampled during active COVID-19.

The J gene is TRBJ2-2, the V gene TRBV9; the match to TRBD2 covers 14 bases. Germline trimming cut 3 bases from V and 6 bases from J; bases unmatched to any gene: 4. This CDR3 has 16 residues. Germline V CDR1 and CDR2: SGDLS, YYNGEE. CDR3 sequence reads: CASSAQTSGGAGELFF. DNA of the CDR3: TGTGCCAGCAGCGCCCAGACTAGCGGGGGGGCCGGGGAGCTGTTTTTT.

The rearrangement links TRBV9 to TRBJ2-3; 10 bases line up with TRBD1. The CDR3 extends over 14 amino acids. With 7 bases clipped from V and 6 bases from J, the junction kept 8 bases outside the gene matches. Germline V gene sequence: CDR1 SGDLS, CDR2 YYNGEE. This CDR3 is CASANGQGGDTQYF. CDR3 DNA: TGTGCCAGCGCGAATGGACAGGGGGGGGATACGCAGTATTTT.

Only a few counts were recorded for this clone. The chain has TRBV12-3 or TRBV12-4 and TRBJ2-1; D not certain. With 2 bases removed from V and 9 bases from J, the gap between germline ends came to 5 bases. The length of the CDR3 is 11 residues. Here the CDR3 DNA reads TGTGCCAGCAGTTTATTTAGTGAGCAGTTCTTC. It encodes CASSLFSEQFF.

The J gene is TRBJ1-2, the V gene TRBV7-8; 7 bases match TRBD1. Germline V gene data show CDR1 as SGHVS and CDR2 as FQNEAQ. The CDR3 loop spans 16 amino acids. J lost 2 bases, V lost 0 bases, and 6 bases had no gene match. The CDR3 is CASSLATTGRNYGYTF. DNA for the CDR3: TGTGCCAGCAGCTTAGCTACGACAGGGCGAAACTATGGCTACACCTTC.

V is TRBV20-1 and J is TRBJ2-5, with TRBD1 matching over 9 bases. Germline V gene lookup returns CDR1 DFQATT and CDR2 SNEGSKA (reference sequence). J gave up 11 bases and V 4 bases, and 5 bases lay outside the gene matches. The CDR3 consists of 11 residues. This chain's CDR3 is CSATTGTGQYF. The CDR3 nucleotides read TGCAGTGCTACTACCGGGACAGGGCAGTACTTC.